This T cell receptor beta chain was sequenced for a study of T cell repertoires in cytomegalovirus infection. Overall study: CMV infection plus the matching HLA type was flagged by public TCR beta signatures. Study conclusions and caveats: Carriage of CMV together with the relevant HLA was identifiable through cumulative public TCR beta family frequency. The response measured ex vivo was dominated by TCR beta clonotypes (HLA-C-restricted and CMV-specific).

Comments on this clonotype: No antigen is known for it.

The V end was cut by 5 bases, the J end by 0 bases, with 21 bases between. CDR3 length equals 18 residues. In germline, CDR1 is SGHTA, CDR2 FQGNSA. Using its own MiXCR run on the reads, TCRdb lists one record per CDR3 protein. Among around 350,000 distinct CDR3 sequences, 15% to 20% were seen once, and the ten largest hold around 9.3%. Sequencing was carried out using PBMCs. The V and J genes are TRBV7-2 and TRBJ2-3, with a weak D call TRBD2 (5 bases). The clonotype was recovered from a human donor in good health (CMV status not recorded). Some clones in this sample may be carry-over from other donors' samples. The CDR3 spells CASSRGRGSTLSTDTQYF. CDR3 nucleotide sequence: TGTGCCAGCAGCAGAGGACGGGGTTCTACTCTTAGCACAGATACGCAGTATTTT.